This TCR beta chain emerged from a study of Ad26.COV2.S vaccination and SARS-CoV-2 variants. Study at large: Administration of Ad26.COV2.S was intramuscular, either once or twice 56 days apart. General study findings and limits: Vaccinees showed greater spike-specific TCR breadth than placebo recipients.

Here immunoSEQ multiplex PCR was the method, and the copy in TCRdb shows in-frame clones only, minus some. The sample consists of under 600,000 clones, nearly 90% of them appearing once. This sample's treatment: 19 received Ad26.COV2.S at low or high dose, single or two shots; a few received placebo; per-sample allocation not given. Sample collection was performed on day 63 after the first vaccine or placebo injection. V dropped 7 bases and J dropped 3 bases, with 12 bases sitting between them. Germline V CDR1 and CDR2: MNHEY, SVGAGI. The CDR3 is 13 residues long. Comment on this clone: The antigen is not known.

The source of this sequence is a person aged 18 to 59 who received the Ad26.COV2.S COVID-19 vaccine or a placebo. The chain joins TRBV6-5 to TRBJ2-5, with D possibly TRBD2 on 5 matching bases. The source material was peripheral blood, sampled in a trial of Ad26.COV2.S vaccine versus placebo. The CDR3 DNA follows: TGTGCCAGCACCACTACTAGGAAAGAGACCCAGTACTTC. It codes for CASTTTRKETQYF.